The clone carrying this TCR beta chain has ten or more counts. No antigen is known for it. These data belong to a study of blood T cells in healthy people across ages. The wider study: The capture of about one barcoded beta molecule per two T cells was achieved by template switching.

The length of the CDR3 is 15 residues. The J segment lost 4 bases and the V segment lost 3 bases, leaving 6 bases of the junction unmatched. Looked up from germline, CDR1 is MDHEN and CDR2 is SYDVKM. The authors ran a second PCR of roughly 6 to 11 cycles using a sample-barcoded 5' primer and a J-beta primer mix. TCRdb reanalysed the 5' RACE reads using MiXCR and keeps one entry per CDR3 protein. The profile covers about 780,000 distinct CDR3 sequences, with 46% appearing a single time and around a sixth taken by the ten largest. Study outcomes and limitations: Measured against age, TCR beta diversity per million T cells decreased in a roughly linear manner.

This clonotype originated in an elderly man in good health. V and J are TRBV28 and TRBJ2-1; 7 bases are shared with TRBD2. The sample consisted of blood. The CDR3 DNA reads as TGTGCCAGCAGTTTTATGCTAGCGGAGTACAATGAGCAGTTCTTC. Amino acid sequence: CASSFMLAEYNEQFF.